Shown below are 20 T cell receptor beta chains from a single sample sequenced in a study of blood T cell repertoires in COVID-19. Repertoires were generated with immunoSEQ multiplex PCR, while TCRdb's copy carries only in-frame clones and drops some. The table shows 60,000 to 70,000 clones, with approximately 87% occurring only once. Sequenced material: peripheral blood. These TCRs come from a man between 45 and 60 years old with active COVID-19.

This clone was seen only a few times. This chain links TRBV7-2 with TRBJ2-1; 8 nucleotides agree with TRBD1. V lost 5 bases and J lost 6; bases outside the gene matches: 9. Per germline, CDR1 SGHTA and CDR2 FQGNSA. This CDR3 is built from 15 residues. The CDR3 sequence: CASSPWEDRANEQFF. CDR3 nucleotide sequence: TGTGCCAGCAGCCCCTGGGAGGACAGGGCCAATGAGCAGTTCTTC.

The gene calls are TRBV30 and TRBJ1-4; no clear D. CDR1 and CDR2 from the germline V gene are GTSNPN and SVGIG (reference sequence). This CDR3 contains 17 residues. The germline V and J ends were trimmed by 0 bases and 6 bases, with 20 bases remaining between them. Here the CDR3 DNA reads TGTGCCTGGAGTGTCCCCCCTGGCGGGAGTAGCGATGAAAAACTGTTTTTT. Protein product: CAWSVPPGGSSDEKLFF.

This chain joins TRBV7-9 and TRBJ2-5; 7 positions match TRBD1. Trimming at V came to 1 base and at J to 2 bases, leaving 7 bases not matched to a gene. The CDR3 contains 16 residues. Germline V gene lookup returns CDR1 SEHNR and CDR2 FQNEAQ (reference sequence). The DNA for the CDR3 is TGTGCCAGCAGCTTAGGGCGAGGGACAGATCAAGAGACCCAGTACTTC. It translates to CASSLGRGTDQETQYF.

The chain combines TRBV29-1 with TRBJ2-1, with TRBD2 matching over 12 bases. The length of the CDR3 is 17 residues. Germline loops: CDR1 SQVTM, CDR2 ANQGSEA. Unmatched junction bases numbered 11, after V lost 4 bases and J lost 4 bases. CDR3 sequence reads: CSVVTSGGEGQYNEQFF. DNA for the CDR3: TGCAGCGTTGTGACTAGCGGGGGAGAAGGCCAATACAATGAGCAGTTCTTC.

V and J are TRBV27 and TRBJ1-5; possibly TRBD1 for D (6 bases). With 2 bases removed from V and 3 bases from J, the gap between germline ends came to 11 bases. This CDR3 region has 15 residues. Germline V lookup: CDR1 MNHEY, CDR2 SMNVEV (reference sequence). CDR3 nucleotides: TGTGCCAGCAGTTTAACCCGGGACACCAATCAGCCCCAGCATTTT. Protein sequence: CASSLTRDTNQPQHF.

The sample holds a few counts of this clone. The chain carries TRBV24-1 and TRBJ2-1, with a tentative D call TRBD2 (5 bases). The germline CDR1 and CDR2 sequences are KGHDR and SFDVKD. With 7 bases removed from V and 6 bases from J, the gap between germline ends came to 18 bases. The CDR3 extends over 15 amino acids. The CDR3 DNA reads as TGTGCCACCAGCCCCGGACTGGCCAAGGCCAATGAGCAGTTCTTC. It translates to CATSPGLAKANEQFF.

The chain combines TRBV7-6 with TRBJ1-3, with D tentatively TRBD1 (6 bases). Trimming left V 5 bases short and J 4 bases short, with 15 bases between. The CDR3 sequence is 15 residues long. CDR1 SGHVS and CDR2 FNYEAQ come from the germline V gene. As DNA, the CDR3 is TGTGCCAGCAGCGCTGTGCCGGGACAAGGAAACACCATATATTTT. Residues: CASSAVPGQGNTIYF.

There are a few counts of this clone. The chain has TRBV28 and TRBJ2-1, with D perhaps TRBD2 (6 bases). The CDR3 runs 17 residues. Germline values: CDR1 MDHEN, CDR2 SYDVKM. V gave up 3 bases and J gave up 2 bases, with 17 bases separating them. In DNA, the CDR3 is TGTGCCAGCAGTTTTCATGGGATCTCGGGAGCCTACAATGAGCAGTTCTTC. This gives the protein CASSFHGISGAYNEQFF.

The V call is TRBV6-6, the J call TRBJ2-3, with 14 bases identical to TRBD2. V dropped 2 bases and J dropped 6; count of bases not matched to a gene: 1. The CDR3 spans 15 residues. The germline V gene has CDR1 MNHNY and CDR2 SVGAGI (reference sequence). CDR3 nucleotides: TGTGCCAGCAGTTACCGGACTAGCGGGGGGGATACGCAGTATTTT. This gives the protein CASSYRTSGGDTQYF.

The chain combines TRBV5-1 with TRBJ2-3; the D is unclear. Trimming removed 5 bases at V and 1 base at J, with 20 bases between. The germline V gene has CDR1 SGHRS and CDR2 YFSETQ. The CDR3 has 17 residues. Here the CDR3 DNA reads TGCGCCAGCAGGCCCAGGCTCCAAGGTTATGGCACAGATACGCAGTATTTT. Its translation: CASRPRLQGYGTDTQYF.

This chain joins TRBV3-1 (or the pseudogene TRBV3-2) and TRBJ1-2; D uncertain. V lost 1 base and J 4 bases, leaving 16 bases between the germline ends. This CDR3 contains 16 residues. Looked up from germline, CDR1 is LGHDT and CDR2 is YNNKEL (reference sequence). CDR3 sequence (DNA): TGTGCCAGCAGCCAAGTCACGGCCTGGCGGGTCTATGGCTACACCTTC. As protein: CASSQVTAWRVYGYTF.

The chain has TRBV7-3 and TRBJ2-3; unclear D gene. Trimming pared 2 bases from V and 4 bases from J, leaving 10 bases between. The CDR3 is made up of 14 amino acids. Germline assignment: CDR1 SGHTA and CDR2 FQGTGA. The CDR3 region is CASSLYPAADTQYF. In DNA, the CDR3 is TGTGCCAGCAGCTTATATCCGGCGGCAGATACGCAGTATTTT.

CDR3 nucleotide sequence: TGTGCCAGTAGTATCACCCAGGCAGATACGCAGTATTTT. It translates to CASSITQADTQYF. The chain combines TRBV19 with TRBJ2-3; D is unclear. The CDR3 runs 13 residues. V was cut by 3 bases and J by 4 bases, with 8 bases left in between. The germline CDR1 and CDR2 sequences are LNHDA and SQIVND (reference sequence).

V is TRBV10-3 and J is TRBJ1-6; 8 positions agree with TRBD1. Germline CDR1 ENHRY, CDR2 SYGVKD. Trimming took 6 bases from V and 10 from J; bases not matched to a gene: 5. The CDR3 runs 13 residues. CDR3 DNA: TGTGCCATCAGAGGGACAGGTTCCTCACCCCTCCACTTT. Protein: CAIRGTGSSPLHF.

The V and J genes are TRBV2 and TRBJ1-3; possible D gene TRBD1, 6 bases. This CDR3 has 14 residues. V was trimmed by 4 bases and J by 3 bases, leaving 10 bases between them. Germline V gene lookup returns CDR1 SNHLY and CDR2 FYNNEI. CDR3 region: CASSGTDIGNTIYF. The CDR3 coding sequence is TGTGCCAGCAGTGGGACAGACATTGGAAACACCATATATTTT.

The CDR3 DNA sequence: TGTGCCAGCAGTTTCCGGGTCACTGAAGCTTTCTTT. Translating gives CASSFRVTEAFF. The gene calls are TRBV12-3 or TRBV12-4 and TRBJ1-1; D is unclear. The CDR3 has 12 amino acids. Trimming cost V 3 bases and J 4 bases, with 6 bases left between them.

The J gene is TRBJ2-3, the V gene TRBV24-1, with TRBD2 as a possible D gene (5 bases). V was shortened by 7 bases and J by 2 bases, with 9 bases between the two germline ends. Germline loops: CDR1 KGHDR, CDR2 SFDVKD. The CDR3 is 13 amino acids. CDR3 in DNA: TGTGCCACCAGAGGAGGCCTCACAGATACGCAGTATTTT. Its translation is CATRGGLTDTQYF.

CDR3 sequence reads: CASSLTQRTEAFF. In nucleotides, the CDR3 is TGTGCCAGCAGCTTAACGCAACGGACTGAAGCTTTCTTT. This chain connects TRBV7-3 to TRBJ1-1, with no clear D. The germline V gene encodes CDR1 SGHTA and CDR2 FQGTGA. With 0 bases removed from V and 5 bases from J, the gap between germline ends came to 7 bases. This CDR3 comprises 13 residues.

The V and J genes are TRBV4-1 and TRBJ1-4; 9 positions agree with TRBD1. The CDR3 consists of 15 residues. The V segment lost 2 bases and the J segment 5 bases; nucleotides outside the gene matches: 3. Germline V lookup: CDR1 MGHRA, CDR2 YSYEKL. The CDR3 sequence is CASSQFGTGNEKLFF. CDR3 in DNA: TGCGCCAGCAGCCAATTCGGGACAGGGAATGAAAAACTGTTTTTT.

This chain joins TRBV20-1 and TRBJ1-5; 12 bases are a match to TRBD1. The CDR3 consists of 17 residues. The V segment lost 3 bases and the J segment 7 bases; nucleotides outside the gene matches: 13. Germline CDR1 reads DFQATT; CDR2 reads SNEGSKA (reference sequence). The CDR3 reads CSASRLAGQGADQPQHF. CDR3 sequence (DNA): TGCAGTGCTAGTCGATTAGCGGGACAGGGGGCTGACCAGCCCCAGCATTTT.